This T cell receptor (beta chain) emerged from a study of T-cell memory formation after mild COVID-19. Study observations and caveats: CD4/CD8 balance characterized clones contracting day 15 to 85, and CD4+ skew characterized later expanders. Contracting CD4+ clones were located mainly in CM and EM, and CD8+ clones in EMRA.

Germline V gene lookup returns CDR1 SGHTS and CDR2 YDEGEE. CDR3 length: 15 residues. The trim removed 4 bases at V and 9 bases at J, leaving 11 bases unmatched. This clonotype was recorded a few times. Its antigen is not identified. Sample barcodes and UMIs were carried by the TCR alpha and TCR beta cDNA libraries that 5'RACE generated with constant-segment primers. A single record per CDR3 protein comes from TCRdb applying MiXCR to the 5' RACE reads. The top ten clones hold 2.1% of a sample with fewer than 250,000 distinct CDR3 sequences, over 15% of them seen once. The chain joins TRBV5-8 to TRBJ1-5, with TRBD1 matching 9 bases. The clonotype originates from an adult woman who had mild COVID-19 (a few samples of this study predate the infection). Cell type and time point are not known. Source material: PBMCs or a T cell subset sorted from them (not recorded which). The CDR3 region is CASSAWGDRELPQHF. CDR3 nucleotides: TGTGCCAGCAGCGCCTGGGGGGACAGGGAGTTGCCCCAGCATTTT.